A selection of T cell receptor beta chains follows, all from one sample in a study of cytomegalovirus exposure and HLA in healthy donors. Profiled with immunoSEQ multiplex PCR; TCRdb holds only in-frame clones, not every one. The sample contains more than 95,000 clones, 72% of which appear only once. Sequencing used PBMCs. The source of these receptors is a man younger than 45 in good health and CMV-seronegative. Each CDR3 is given with its conserved first and last residue. A D gene is named only where the DNA matches it firmly. Rows give clone size only sometimes, using once, few, many, or a class for an expanded clone.

j_call | cdr3_length | v_call | clone_size | d_call | cdr3_aa | cdr3_nt
TRBJ2-5 | 16 | TRBV5-1 | . | . | CASSLQGGLGQETQYF | TGCGCCAGCAGCCTTCAGGGGGGTCTGGGCCAAGAGACCCAGTACTTC
TRBJ1-2 | 13 | TRBV18 | few | . | CASSGGTDQGYTF | TGTGCCAGCTCAGGCGGGACGGATCAAGGCTACACCTTC
TRBJ1-6 | 13 | TRBV19 | few | TRBD1 | CASTRTGYAPLHF | TGTGCCAGTACAAGGACAGGGTACGCGCCCCTCCACTTT
TRBJ1-3 | 14 | TRBV18 | . | . | CASSNRASGNTIYF | TGTGCCAGCTCAAACAGGGCCTCTGGAAACACCATATATTTT
TRBJ2-3 | 15 | TRBV13 | once | TRBD2 | CASSPPGLAGGIQYF | TGTGCCAGCAGCCCCCCGGGACTAGCGGGGGGAATTCAGTATTTT
TRBJ1-2 | 17 | TRBV5-4 | . | TRBD1 | CASSLKGRDRGVYGYTF | TGTGCCAGCAGCTTGAAAGGGCGGGACAGGGGTGTCTATGGCTACACCTTC
TRBJ2-1 | 15 | TRBV7-9 | . | TRBD2 | CASSPGLAGDNEQFF | TGTGCCAGCAGCCCTGGACTAGCGGGGGACAATGAGCAGTTCTTC
TRBJ2-5 | 17 | TRBV4-1 | . | TRBD1 | CASSQRWDRGGEETQYF | TGCGCCAGCAGCCAACGTTGGGACAGGGGAGGGGAAGAGACCCAGTACTTC
TRBJ2-4 | 19 | TRBV7-9 | . | TRBD1 | CASSLGSLRDRKFKNIQYF | TGTGCCAGCAGCTTAGGAAGCCTCCGGGACAGAAAGTTCAAAAACATTCAGTACTTC
TRBJ2-7 | 13 | TRBV7-8 | . | TRBD1 | CASSFLTGGEQYF | TGTGCCAGCAGCTTTTTGACAGGGGGCGAGCAGTACTTC
TRBJ2-2 | 15 | TRBV5-6 | . | TRBD2 | CASSFVTSGPRELFF | TGTGCCAGCAGCTTTGTAACTAGCGGGCCCCGGGAGCTGTTTTTT
TRBJ2-3 | 14 | TRBV18 | medium-sized | TRBD2 | CASKMGGSTDTQYF | TGTGCCAGCAAAATGGGGGGGAGCACAGATACGCAGTATTTT
TRBJ2-1 | 14 | TRBV7-8 | . | TRBD2 | CASSLVGGRNEQFF | TGTGCCAGCAGCTTAGTCGGGGGGAGGAATGAGCAGTTCTTC
TRBJ2-1 | 16 | TRBV27 | . | . | CASSSVGEKFYNEQFF | TGTGCCAGCAGTTCGGTTGGTGAAAAATTCTACAATGAGCAGTTCTTC
TRBJ2-5 | 15 | TRBV28 | . | TRBD2 | CASSLGGLLQETQYF | TGTGCCAGCAGTTTAGGGGGACTACTCCAAGAGACCCAGTACTTC
TRBJ1-5 | 13 | TRBV28 | few | . | CATIAGARQPQHF | TGTGCCACCATCGCGGGGGCACGACAGCCCCAGCATTTT
TRBJ2-2 | 16 | TRBV27 | . | TRBD1 | CASSPQGAANTGELFF | TGTGCCAGCAGCCCACAGGGGGCGGCCAACACCGGGGAGCTGTTTTTT
TRBJ2-4 | 14 | TRBV10-1 | . | . | CAGGGAEPKNIQYF | TGCGCCGGAGGGGGGGCTGAGCCCAAAAACATTCAGTACTTC
TRBJ2-7 | 11 | TRBV5-8 | few | . | CASTLRGKQYF | TGTGCCAGCACCCTGAGAGGGAAGCAGTACTTC
TRBJ2-5 | 15 | TRBV25-1 | . | TRBD1 | CASSPKQGTQETQYF | TGTGCCAGCAGCCCCAAACAGGGGACACAAGAGACCCAGTACTTC
TRBJ1-2 | 16 | TRBV9 | . | . | CASSALTGSGGYGYTF | TGTGCCAGCAGCGCCCTCACAGGGTCGGGGGGTTATGGCTACACCTTC
TRBJ2-1 | 13 | TRBV9 | . | TRBD2 | CASRGGVRDEQFF | TGTGCCAGCCGGGGGGGGGTCCGGGATGAGCAGTTCTTC
TRBJ1-5 | 12 | TRBV4-2 | . | . | CASSQANQPQHF | TGTGCCAGCAGCCAAGCGAATCAGCCCCAGCATTTT
TRBJ2-3 | 18 | TRBV7-8 | . | TRBD2 | CASSLVSTSGASTDTQYF | TGTGCCAGCAGCTTAGTGTCGACTAGCGGAGCTAGCACAGATACGCAGTATTTT
TRBJ1-1 | 13 | TRBV5-6 | . | . | CASSFSLNTEAFF | TGTGCCAGCAGCTTCTCTCTGAACACTGAAGCTTTCTTT
TRBJ1-1 | 16 | TRBV6-5 | . | . | CASSYVSGGYGTEAFF | TGTGCCAGCAGTTATGTTTCTGGGGGCTATGGCACTGAAGCTTTCTTT
TRBJ1-2 | 12 | TRBV5-4 | . | TRBD1 | CASSLTGGGYTF | TGTGCCAGCAGCCTGACAGGGGGAGGCTACACCTTC
TRBJ1-2 | 15 | TRBV4-1 | . | TRBD1 | CASSVDRGLVEGYTF | TGCGCCAGCAGCGTAGACAGGGGCCTCGTGGAAGGCTACACCTTC
TRBJ2-2 | 16 | TRBV5-4 | . | TRBD2 | CASSLEPSGNTGELFF | TGTGCCAGCAGCTTGGAGCCTAGCGGAAACACCGGGGAGCTGTTTTTT
TRBJ2-5 | 15 | TRBV5-4 | once | TRBD1 | CASSLWGQGQETQYF | TGTGCCAGCAGCCTATGGGGACAGGGGCAAGAGACCCAGTACTTC
TRBJ1-1 | 16 | TRBV4-3 | . | TRBD1 | CASSQEYRTGGTEAFF | TGCGCCAGCAGCCAAGAGTATAGGACAGGGGGCACTGAAGCTTTCTTT
TRBJ2-3 | 15 | TRBV4-2 | . | . | CASSQEVPGTNTQYF | TGTGCCAGCAGCCAAGAGGTACCGGGTACGAATACGCAGTATTTT
TRBJ2-3 | 15 | TRBV6-4 | . | TRBD2 | CASSASGGATDTQYF | TGTGCCAGCAGTGCCAGCGGGGGGGCCACAGATACGCAGTATTTT
TRBJ1-1 | 14 | TRBV29-1 | . | . | CSVENTGDHTEAFF | TGCAGCGTTGAAAATACAGGCGATCACACTGAAGCTTTCTTT
TRBJ2-5 | 12 | TRBV29-1 | . | TRBD2 | CSVSSGEETQYF | TGCAGCGTTAGCAGCGGGGAGGAGACCCAGTACTTC
TRBJ2-7 | 15 | TRBV6-5 | . | TRBD2 | CASTPPGGNSYEQYF | TGTGCCAGCACTCCCCCGGGGGGGAACTCCTACGAGCAGTACTTC
TRBJ2-7 | 15 | TRBV28 | once | . | CASSLLGGYSYEQYF | TGTGCCAGCAGTTTATTAGGCGGGTACTCCTACGAGCAGTACTTC
TRBJ1-2 | 13 | TRBV29-1 | . | TRBD1 | CSAKGQGGYGYTF | TGCAGCGCCAAAGGACAGGGTGGATATGGCTACACCTTC
TRBJ2-3 | 16 | TRBV9 | . | TRBD2 | CASSPPGGRDQDTQYF | TGTGCCAGCAGCCCGCCGGGGGGTCGGGATCAAGATACGCAGTATTTT
TRBJ1-1 | 13 | TRBV5-4 | many | . | CASREVMNTEAFF | TGTGCCTCCCGCGAAGTCATGAACACTGAAGCTTTCTTT
TRBJ2-1 | 16 | TRBV18 | once | . | CASSPRGIPTGNEQFF | TGTGCCAGCTCACCACGAGGCATACCTACTGGCAATGAGCAGTTCTTC
TRBJ2-1 | 15 | TRBV11-2 | . | . | CASSLDGDSYNEQFF | TGTGCCAGCAGCTTAGACGGGGACTCCTACAATGAGCAGTTCTTC
TRBJ2-3 | 15 | TRBV9 | . | . | CASSVEVQNTDTQYF | TGTGCCAGCAGCGTAGAAGTACAGAACACAGATACGCAGTATTTT
TRBJ1-6 | 13 | TRBV19 | . | TRBD1 | CASKDRGGSPPHF | TGTGCCAGTAAAGACAGGGGTGGTTCACCCCCCCACTTT
TRBJ2-1 | 16 | TRBV28 | . | TRBD2 | CASSSSLAGETVEQFF | TGTGCCAGCAGTTCTTCCTTAGCGGGGGAAACGGTTGAGCAGTTCTTC
TRBJ2-7 | 13 | TRBV28 | . | . | CASSPGQSYEQYF | TGTGCCAGCAGTCCAGGACAGAGCTACGAGCAGTACTTC
TRBJ2-3 | 15 | TRBV11-2 | . | . | CASSLVQVPTDTQYF | TGTGCCAGCAGCTTAGTACAGGTGCCCACAGATACGCAGTATTTT
TRBJ1-2 | 16 | TRBV28 | . | TRBD1 | CASMRGQGTLGYGYTF | TGTGCCAGCATGAGAGGACAGGGGACCCTGGGCTATGGCTACACCTTC
TRBJ1-2 | 14 | TRBV6-5 | . | . | CASSYRDRPRGYTF | TGTGCCAGCAGTTACCGAGACAGACCTCGAGGCTACACCTTC
TRBJ2-3 | 15 | TRBV4-3 | . | . | CASSQDLGEGNTQYF | TGCGCCAGCAGCCAAGATCTGGGAGAGGGAAATACGCAGTATTTT